These 19 T cell receptor beta chains came from one sample sequenced in a study of beta chain features in type 1 diabetes. Study conclusions and caveats: People with Type 1 diabetes carried modestly yet significantly shorter TCRB CDR3s in all four CD4+ subsets.

What was sequenced were expressed TCRB transcripts, since all of the isolated RNA had been reverse transcribed. Clones were read by immunoSEQ multiplex PCR, and TCRdb kept only the in-frame ones, dropping some. The sample contains around 250,000 clones, roughly 13% of which appear only once. These receptors have no identified antigens. Material for sequencing was naive CD4+ T cells from blood. These TCRs come from a man aged 25-45 years with type 1 diabetes.

The chain is built from TRBV11-3 and TRBJ1-1; no firm D call. The germline CDR1 and CDR2 sequences are SGHNT and YENEEA. There are 14 residues in the CDR3. V shed 1 base and J shed 0 bases, with 6 bases lying between them. The CDR3 loop is CASSLAGLNTEAFF. CDR3 in DNA: TGTGCCAGCAGCTTAGCGGGATTGAACACTGAAGCTTTCTTT.

This clone has a handful of counts. J is TRBJ1-1 and V is TRBV10-3; 10 positions agree with TRBD1. Trimming took 6 bases from V and 1 from J; bases not matched to a gene: 5. This CDR3 region has 15 residues. Germline assignment: CDR1 ENHRY and CDR2 SYGVKD. CDR3 sequence (DNA): TGTGCCATCAGGGCGGGGGACAGGGGGAACACTGAAGCTTTCTTT. Encoded protein: CAIRAGDRGNTEAFF.

This clone was found a few times. V is TRBV27 and J is TRBJ1-1; 7 bases match TRBD1. V trimming: 5 bases; J trimming: 1 base; junction bases outside the gene matches: 7. The CDR3 loop spans 15 amino acids. CDR1 is MNHEY, CDR2 SMNVEV, per germline (reference sequence). CDR3 sequence: CASSPDRVPNTEAFF. CDR3 bases: TGTGCCAGCAGTCCTGACAGGGTGCCGAACACTGAAGCTTTCTTT.

This clone was found a few times. The rearrangement links TRBV5-1 to TRBJ2-1; 9 positions match TRBD1. The CDR3 contains 15 residues. Germline CDR1 and CDR2: SGHRS and YFSETQ. Trimming cost V 4 bases and J 0 bases; bases outside gene matches: 2. For the CDR3, the DNA is TGCGCCAGCAGCCTGGGACAGGGCTCCTACAATGAGCAGTTCTTC. Translating gives CASSLGQGSYNEQFF.

The CDR3 region is CASSQGTLTGELFF. CDR3 bases: TGCGCCAGCAGCCAAGGGACATTGACCGGGGAGCTGTTTTTT. The V call is TRBV4-1, the J call TRBJ2-2; a possible D gene is TRBD1 (5 bases). CDR3 length: 14 amino acids. With 1 base removed from V and 5 bases from J, the gap between germline ends came to 8 bases. Germline assignment: CDR1 MGHRA and CDR2 YSYEKL.

V is TRBV19 and J is TRBJ1-5; D unclear. Trimming left V 5 bases short and J 5 bases short, with 16 bases between. The germline gives CDR1 LNHDA, CDR2 SQIVND (reference sequence). This CDR3 contains 15 residues. In DNA, the CDR3 is TGTGCCAGTAGTCCTACTCCGAGGATTGATCAGCCCCAGCATTTT. Amino acids: CASSPTPRIDQPQHF.

The V and J genes are TRBV9 and TRBJ1-1; 8 nucleotides line up with TRBD1. This CDR3 contains 14 residues. From germline, CDR1 is SGDLS and CDR2 YYNGEE. The J segment lost 4 bases and the V segment lost 4 bases, leaving 6 bases of the junction unmatched. The CDR3 nucleotides are TGTGCCAGCAGCTCCACAGGGGGAGGCACTGAAGCTTTCTTT. Its protein is CASSSTGGGTEAFF.

V and J are TRBV28 and TRBJ2-7, with TRBD1 matching 7 bases. CDR1 is MDHEN, CDR2 SYDVKM, per germline. The CDR3 extends over 14 amino acids. With 5 bases clipped from V and 0 bases from J, the junction kept 4 bases outside the gene matches. The CDR3 region has the DNA TGTGCCAGCAGTCCGGGACAGTTCTCCTACGAGCAGTACTTC. Translated: CASSPGQFSYEQYF.

This clone was observed a few times. At the DNA level, this CDR3 is encoded by other sequences in the same sample as well. The rearrangement joins TRBV9 to TRBJ2-5; D possibly corresponds to TRBD2 (5 bases). Germline values: CDR1 SGDLS, CDR2 YYNGEE. This CDR3 has 13 amino acids. Trimming stripped 0 bases from V and 5 bases from J, with 8 bases between. CDR3 sequence: CASSVGPGETQYF. CDR3 nucleotide sequence: TGTGCCAGCAGCGTAGGCCCGGGGGAGACCCAGTACTTC.

This clone turned up a few times. This chain links TRBV2 with TRBJ2-7, with D perhaps TRBD2 (5 bases). Germline V gene lookup returns CDR1 SNHLY and CDR2 FYNNEI. The CDR3 has 13 residues. Trimming stripped 8 bases from V and 7 bases from J, with 18 bases between. The chain's CDR3 is CASGVGFSGEQYF. The CDR3 DNA reads as TGTGCCAGCGGGGTCGGCTTCTCGGGGGAGCAGTACTTC.

The chain uses TRBV7-2 and TRBJ1-2, with TRBD1 as a possible D gene (6 bases). Per the germline V gene, CDR1 is SGHTA and CDR2 is FQGNSA. The CDR3 spans 15 residues. Trimming left V 1 base short and J 8 bases short, with 17 bases between. The CDR3 DNA sequence: TGTGCCAGCAGCTTAGGGGGGCCCTCCGGGCTAGGCTACACCTTC. As protein: CASSLGGPSGLGYTF.

J is TRBJ2-1 and V is TRBV7-8; TRBD2 matches 7 bases. This CDR3 has 17 amino acids. Germline V gene lookup returns CDR1 SGHVS and CDR2 FQNEAQ. The J segment lost 7 bases and the V segment lost 5 bases, leaving 17 bases of the junction unmatched. This CDR3 reads CASSRRSGTTFRNEQFF. CDR3 nucleotides: TGTGCCAGCAGCCGGCGGTCCGGGACTACCTTCCGGAATGAGCAGTTCTTC.

The CDR3 spells CASRLAGVVDTQYF. As DNA, the CDR3 is TGCGCCAGCAGACTAGCGGGGGTGGTGGATACGCAGTATTTT. V usage is TRBV5-1 and J usage is TRBJ2-3; the match to TRBD2 covers 11 bases. Germline V lookup: CDR1 SGHRS, CDR2 YFSETQ. CDR3 length: 14 residues. The ends lost 5 bases at V and 6 bases at J; junction bases unmatched: 5.

This chain connects TRBV5-1 to TRBJ2-1, with D tentatively TRBD1 (6 bases). CDR1 SGHRS and CDR2 YFSETQ come from the germline V gene. The CDR3 is made up of 13 amino acids. The V and J ends lost 0 bases and 10 bases respectively, with 11 bases between them. The CDR3 spells CASSLGTDGEQFF. In DNA form, the CDR3 reads TGCGCCAGCAGCTTGGGGACAGACGGCGAGCAGTTCTTC.

The CDR3, as DNA: TGCGCCAGCAGCCCTGGACAGGGGGAGAAGAATGAGCAGTTCTTC. Its protein product is CASSPGQGEKNEQFF. This chain joins TRBV5-1 and TRBJ2-1, with 10 bases aligning to TRBD1. Germline V gene sequence: CDR1 SGHRS, CDR2 YFSETQ. The ends lost 4 bases at V and 7 bases at J; junction bases unmatched: 8. CDR3 length: 15 residues.

The V gene is TRBV6-5, the J gene TRBJ1-5, with 7 bases aligning to TRBD1. J was trimmed by 4 bases and V by 4 bases; bases with no gene match: 7. This CDR3 region has 15 residues. Per germline, CDR1 MNHEY and CDR2 SVGAGI. CDR3 sequence: CASSSAGGANQPQHF. CDR3 in DNA: TGTGCCAGCAGTTCGGCAGGGGGTGCAAATCAGCCCCAGCATTTT.

The rearrangement uses TRBV11-2 and TRBJ1-5; a possible D gene is TRBD1 (6 bases). Trimming removed 2 bases from V and 1 base from J, with 9 bases in between. The germline gives CDR1 SGHAT, CDR2 FQNNGV. The CDR3 loop spans 15 amino acids. As DNA, the CDR3 is TGTGCCAGCAGCTTAACAGGGCAGAGCAATCAGCCCCAGCATTTT. Encoded protein: CASSLTGQSNQPQHF.

This clone was found a few times. CDR3 coding DNA: TGTGCCAGCTCACCGGGACAGACAGTTAACTATGGCTACACCTTC. Its protein product is CASSPGQTVNYGYTF. This rearrangement joins TRBV18 to TRBJ1-2, with 7 positions matching TRBD1. The ends lost 3 bases at V and 1 base at J; junction bases unmatched: 5. The germline V gene has CDR1 KGHSH and CDR2 LQKENI. CDR3 length: 15 amino acids. The full variable domain, in which reference TRBV18 and TRBJ1-2 provide the parts outside the CDR3, is NAGVMQNPRHLVRRRGQEARLRCSPMKGHSHVYWYRQLPEEGLKFMVYLQKENIIDESGMPKERFSAEFPKEGPSILRIQQVVRGDSAAYFCASSPGQTVNYGYTFGSGTRLTVV.

This clone occurred a few times. The chain carries TRBV7-9 and TRBJ1-4, with D possibly matching TRBD1 (5 bases). Trimming pared 2 bases from V and 7 bases from J, leaving 14 bases between. Germline values: CDR1 SEHNR, CDR2 FQNEAQ (reference sequence). There are 15 residues in the CDR3. The CDR3 region is CASSLTGDRAEKLFF. The CDR3 region has the DNA TGTGCCAGCAGCTTAACGGGGGACCGAGCTGAAAAACTGTTTTTT.